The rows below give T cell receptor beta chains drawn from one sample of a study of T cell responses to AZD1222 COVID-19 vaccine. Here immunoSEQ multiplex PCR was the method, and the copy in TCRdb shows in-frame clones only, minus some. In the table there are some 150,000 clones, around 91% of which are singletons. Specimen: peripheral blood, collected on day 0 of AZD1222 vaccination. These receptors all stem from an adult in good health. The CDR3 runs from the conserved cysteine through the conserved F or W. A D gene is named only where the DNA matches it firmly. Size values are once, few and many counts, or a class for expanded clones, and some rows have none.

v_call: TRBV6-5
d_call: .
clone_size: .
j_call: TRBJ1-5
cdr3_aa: CASSSSRGNQPQHF
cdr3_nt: TGTGCCAGCAGTTCGTCCCGAGGAAATCAGCCCCAGCATTTT

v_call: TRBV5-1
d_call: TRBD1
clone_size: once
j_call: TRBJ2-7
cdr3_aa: CASSGQGASYEQYF
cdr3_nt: TGCGCCAGCAGCGGACAGGGGGCCTCCTACGAGCAGTACTTC

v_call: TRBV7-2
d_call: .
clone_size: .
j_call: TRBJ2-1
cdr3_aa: CASSLEGASYNEQFF
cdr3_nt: TGTGCCAGCAGCTTGGAGGGGGCCTCCTACAATGAGCAGTTCTTC

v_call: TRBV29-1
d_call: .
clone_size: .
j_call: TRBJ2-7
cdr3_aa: CSVGGIYEQYF
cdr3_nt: TGCAGCGTCGGAGGGATCTACGAGCAGTACTTC

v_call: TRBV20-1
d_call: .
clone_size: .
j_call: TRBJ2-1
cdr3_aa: CSARGGGQQFF
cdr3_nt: TGCAGTGCTAGAGGAGGCGGGCAGCAGTTCTTC

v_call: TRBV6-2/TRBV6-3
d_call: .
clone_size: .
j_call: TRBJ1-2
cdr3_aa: CASSYAGAGYTF
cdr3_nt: TGTGCCAGCAGTTACGCCGGAGCGGGCTACACCTTC

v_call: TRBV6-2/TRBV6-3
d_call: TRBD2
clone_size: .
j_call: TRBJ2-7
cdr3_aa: CASSYYLAGVEQYF
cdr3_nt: TGTGCCAGCAGTTATTACCTAGCGGGAGTCGAGCAGTACTTC

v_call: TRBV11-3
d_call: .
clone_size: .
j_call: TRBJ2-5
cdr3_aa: CASSLKPQETQYF
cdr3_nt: TGTGCCAGCAGCTTAAAGCCCCAAGAGACCCAGTACTTC

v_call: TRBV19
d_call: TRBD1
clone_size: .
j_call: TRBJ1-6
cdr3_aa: CASSQTGGGSPLHF
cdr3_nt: TGTGCCAGTAGCCAGACAGGGGGCGGTTCACCCCTCCACTTT

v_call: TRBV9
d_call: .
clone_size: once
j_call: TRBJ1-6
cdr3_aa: CASSARPLTGQSPLHF
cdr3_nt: TGTGCCAGCAGCGCGCGACCCCTGACAGGCCAATCACCCCTCCACTTT

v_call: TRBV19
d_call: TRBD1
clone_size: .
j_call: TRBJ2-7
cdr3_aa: CASSIGTGSYEQYF
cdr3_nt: TGTGCCAGTAGTATAGGGACAGGGTCCTACGAGCAGTACTTC